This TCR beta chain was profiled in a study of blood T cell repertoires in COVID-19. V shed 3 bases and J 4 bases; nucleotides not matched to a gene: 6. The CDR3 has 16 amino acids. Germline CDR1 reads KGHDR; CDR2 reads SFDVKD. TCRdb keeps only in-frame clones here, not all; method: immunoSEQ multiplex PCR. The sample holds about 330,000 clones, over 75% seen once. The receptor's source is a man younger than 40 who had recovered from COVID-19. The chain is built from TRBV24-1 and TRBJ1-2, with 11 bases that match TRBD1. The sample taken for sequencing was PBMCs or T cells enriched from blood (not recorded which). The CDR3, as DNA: TGTGCCACCAGTGATCCGGGACAGGGGGGTTCCTATGGCTACACCTTC. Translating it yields CATSDPGQGGSYGYTF.